This TCR beta chain was recorded in a study of blood T cells in healthy people across ages (dated by TCRdb to between 2014 and 2017). The study in broad terms: In model experiments, template switching captured roughly one uniquely barcoded TCR beta cDNA molecule for every two T cells. To avoid experimental bias, donors of different ages were spread randomly across the sequencing lanes. The study analyzed two additional independent replicas of 1 million unique cDNA reads from the same blood draw for two donors, one aged 18 to 30 and one aged 80 or older. The study measured age-related changes in TCR beta repertoire diversity using deep sequencing normalized with unique cDNA molecular identifiers. The donors were split into four age groups: young (average around 15 years), middle-aged (about 40), aged (over 55) and long-lived (approximately 80).

Note on this clonotype: It lacks a known antigen. Base qualities were left out, and no much larger clone turns up one base away.

The roughly 37 donors, aged about 6 to 100 years, were systemically healthy Caucasian individuals from Russia. Roughly 9.5 milliliters of peripheral blood were drawn from each donor into EDTA-treated Vacutainer tubes. Ficoll-Paque density-gradient centrifugation was used to isolate PBMCs, with at least 7 million per sample. Total RNA was extracted from PBMCs with Trizol reagent, with at least 6 micrograms obtained per sample. For every donor, an aliquot of PBMCs went through flow cytometry to measure the percentages of naive CD45RAhigh/CD27high T cells. Libraries came from 5' RACE. The sequencing machine was an Illumina HiSeq 2500. A second PCR of about 6 to 12 cycles was performed with a sample-barcoded 5' primer and a J-beta primer mix. A template-switch 5' adaptor carrying 12 random nucleotides introduced a unique molecular identifier onto each TCR beta cDNA molecule. Each sample yielded at least 2.5 million CDR3-containing paired-end reads. The Mint cDNA synthesis kit, primed by a TRBC-specific oligonucleotide, was used to synthesize first-strand cDNA from all RNA. Following uracil-DNA glycosylase treatment, a first 18-cycle PCR with universal primers M1SS and BC2_uni_R was performed on all cDNA. Processing in the source paper ran as follows. For normalization, 1 million high-quality reads were randomly selected from each sample, with every read carrying a distinct molecular identifier. Reads with shared molecular identifiers were discarded instead of being binned into consensus sequences. MiTCR, set to a Q25 quality threshold and the strictest error-elimination algorithm, was used for CDR3 identification, clonotype clustering and error correction. A nonparametric unseen species model with Euler transformation was used to estimate a lower bound on total TCR beta diversity. TCRdb reprocessed the public reads (quality trimming at Q25 with fastp, clone calling with MiXCR) and kept in-frame beta chains. One record per CDR3 amino acid sequence lists the most common genes and DNA. These V and J calls are TCRdb output, not the study's own analysis. For this sample there are 920,000 or so distinct CDR3 sequences; around 45% appear just once. The ten most abundant clones make up 18% of the sample.

Results the study describes overall, beyond this receptor: Bulk unsorted PBMC profiling prevented conclusive comparison of naive and antigen-experienced compartments. Compared with the aged group, more naive CD4+ T cells, fewer expanded clones and increased TCR diversity were shown by the long-lived group, suggesting age selection. Observed TCR beta diversity per million T cells fell roughly linearly with age, and a significant reduction was already apparent by age roughly 40. Total diversity estimates from one million sequenced T cells were considered lower bounds and underestimates. Donor CMV infection status was unknown, potentially confounding age-related changes in expanded clonotypes. The percentage of naive T cells measured by flow cytometry correlated strongly with observed TCR beta diversity.

Trimming takes 1 base from V and 1 base from J, and the germline ends sit 7 bases apart. From the cysteine up to the phenylalanine, the CDR3 has a length of 14 residues. Only CDR3 DNA remains: 42 bases, in frame from the first base. Based on the germline V gene (reference sequence), the CDR1 and CDR2 sequences are LNHNV and YYDKDF. The sample taken for sequencing was blood. The V and J segments used are TRBV15 and TRBJ2-5; the D gene is possibly TRBD1 or TRBD2, each agreeing over 5 bases. The sequence was obtained from a woman aged 55 to 70 in good health. The sequenced DNA is TGTGCCACCAGCAGAGCGGGGACCCAAGAGACCCAGTACTTC. Translation gives CATSRAGTQETQYF.